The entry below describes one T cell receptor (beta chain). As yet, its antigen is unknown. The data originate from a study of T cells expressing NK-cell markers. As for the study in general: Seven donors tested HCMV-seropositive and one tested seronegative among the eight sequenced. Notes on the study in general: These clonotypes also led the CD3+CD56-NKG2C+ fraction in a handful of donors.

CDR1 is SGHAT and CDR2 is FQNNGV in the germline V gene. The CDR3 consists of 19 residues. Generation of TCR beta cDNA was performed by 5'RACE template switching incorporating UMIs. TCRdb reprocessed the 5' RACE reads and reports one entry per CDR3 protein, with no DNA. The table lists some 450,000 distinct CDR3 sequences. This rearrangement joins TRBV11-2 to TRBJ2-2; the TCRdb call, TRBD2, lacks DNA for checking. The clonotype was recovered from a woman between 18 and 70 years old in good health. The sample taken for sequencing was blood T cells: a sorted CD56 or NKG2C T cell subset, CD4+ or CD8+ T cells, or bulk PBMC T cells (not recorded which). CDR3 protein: CASSLDSIWGGGFTGELFF.